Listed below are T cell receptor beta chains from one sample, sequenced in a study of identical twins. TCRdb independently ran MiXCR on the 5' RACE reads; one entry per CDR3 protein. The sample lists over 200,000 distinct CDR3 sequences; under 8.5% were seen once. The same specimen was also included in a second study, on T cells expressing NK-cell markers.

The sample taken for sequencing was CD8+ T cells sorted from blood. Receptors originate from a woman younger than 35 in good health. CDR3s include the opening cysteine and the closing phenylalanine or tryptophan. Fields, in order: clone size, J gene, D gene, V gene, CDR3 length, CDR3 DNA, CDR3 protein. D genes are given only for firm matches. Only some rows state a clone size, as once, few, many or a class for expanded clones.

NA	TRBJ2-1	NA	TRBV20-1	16	TGCAGTGCTAGGTCGCTTTTCAGGGGCTCTCACAATGAGCAGTTCTTC	CSARSLFRGSHNEQFF
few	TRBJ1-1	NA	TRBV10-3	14	TGTGCCATCAGTAGGGGGGGGATTGTGTATGAAGCTTTCTTT	CAISRGGIVYEAFF
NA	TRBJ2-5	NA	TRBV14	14	TGTGCCAGCAGCCCGTTTGGGGGGACAGAGACCCAGTACTTC	CASSPFGGTETQYF
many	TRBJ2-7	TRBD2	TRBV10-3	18	TGTGCCATCAGTGGGTCGGGACTAGCGGGAGAGTTGGCCTACGAGCAGTACTTC	CAISGSGLAGELAYEQYF
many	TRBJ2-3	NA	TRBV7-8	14	TGTGCCAGCAGCCCGATCTCCCATGCGGATACGCAGTATTTT	CASSPISHADTQYF
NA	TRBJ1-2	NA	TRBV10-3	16	TGTGCCATCAGTGATAGAGGGACGGTGATTAACTATGGCTACACCTTC	CAISDRGTVINYGYTF
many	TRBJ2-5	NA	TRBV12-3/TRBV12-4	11	TGTGCCAGCATATCCGGAGAGACCCAGTACTTC	CASISGETQYF
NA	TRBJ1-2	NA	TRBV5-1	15	TGCGCCAGCAGGGCGGAGAGGGGACGTCAGAATGGCTACACCTTC	CASRAERGRQNGYTF
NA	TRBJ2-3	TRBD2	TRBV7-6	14	TGTGCCAGCAGCCCACTAGCGGGGGGAGATACGCAGTATTTT	CASSPLAGGDTQYF
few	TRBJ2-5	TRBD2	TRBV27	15	TGTGCCAGCAGTAAACTAGCGGGAGCAAAAGAGACCCAGTACTTC	CASSKLAGAKETQYF
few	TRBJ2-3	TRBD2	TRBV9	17	TGTGCCAGCAGCGTAGGGCTAGCGGGGGGAACCACAGATACGCAGTATTTT	CASSVGLAGGTTDTQYF
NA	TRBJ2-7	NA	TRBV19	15	TGTGCCAGTAGTGCCGGCCACTTGGCGCCTCGGGAGCAGTACTTC	CASSAGHLAPREQYF
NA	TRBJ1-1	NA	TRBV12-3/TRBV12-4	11	TGTGCCAGCAGTTTCACCACTGAAGCTTTCTTT	CASSFTTEAFF
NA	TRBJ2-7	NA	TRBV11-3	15	TGTGCCAGCAGCCTCGCCCTACAGGGCTCCTACGAGCAGTACTTC	CASSLALQGSYEQYF
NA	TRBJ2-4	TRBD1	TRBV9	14	TGTGCCAGCAGCGGACCTTTAACAGGGGACATTCAGTACTTC	CASSGPLTGDIQYF
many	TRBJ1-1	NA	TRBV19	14	TGTGCCAGTAGTAAGGACCCCGGGATGACTGAAGCTTTCTTT	CASSKDPGMTEAFF
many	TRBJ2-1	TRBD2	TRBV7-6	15	TGTGCCAGCAGCTTAGGGACTAGCGGGAGTAATGAGCAGTTCTTC	CASSLGTSGSNEQFF
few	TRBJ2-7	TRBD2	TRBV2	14	TGTGCCAGCAGTGTAGTAGCGGGAGCCTACGAGCAGTACTTC	CASSVVAGAYEQYF
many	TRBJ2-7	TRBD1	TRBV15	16	TGTGCCACCAGCAGGACTCCCGGGACAGGATCTTACGAGCAGTACTTC	CATSRTPGTGSYEQYF
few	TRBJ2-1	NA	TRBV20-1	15	TGCAGTGCTAGAGATTGGGGCGGCCCCTACAATGAGCAGTTCTTC	CSARDWGGPYNEQFF
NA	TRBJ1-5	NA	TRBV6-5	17	TGTGCCAGCAGTTACTCGGACTCGGGGACTTACAATCAGCCCCAGCATTTT	CASSYSDSGTYNQPQHF
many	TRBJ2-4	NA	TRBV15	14	TGTGCCACCAGCAGACCCAGGGGCGGGAACATTCAGTACTTC	CATSRPRGGNIQYF
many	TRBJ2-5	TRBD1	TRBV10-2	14	TGCGCCAGCAGTGAGAAGACAGGGGATTGGACCCAGTACTTC	CASSEKTGDWTQYF
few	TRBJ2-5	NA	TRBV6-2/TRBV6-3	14	TGTGCCAGCAGTTACGATTCCGGACAAGAGACCCAGTACTTC	CASSYDSGQETQYF
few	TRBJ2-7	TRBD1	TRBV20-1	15	TGCAGTGCCTCTCCCCGGACAGGGGGGTCCTACGAGCAGTACTTC	CSASPRTGGSYEQYF
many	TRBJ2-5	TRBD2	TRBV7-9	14	TGTGCCAGCAGCATTAGCGGGGGTCGAGAGACCCAGTACTTC	CASSISGGRETQYF
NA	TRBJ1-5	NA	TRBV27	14	TGTGCCAGCAGTTTATGGCCAGCCACGGAGCCCCAGCATTTT	CASSLWPATEPQHF
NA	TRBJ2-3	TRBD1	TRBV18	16	TGTGCCAGCTCACCATTCACGGGACAGGGGGGAGATACGCAGTATTTT	CASSPFTGQGGDTQYF
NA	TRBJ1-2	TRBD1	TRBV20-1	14	TGCAGTGCTAGATGGCAGGGGGAGTACTATGGCTACACCTTC	CSARWQGEYYGYTF
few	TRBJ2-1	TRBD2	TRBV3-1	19	TGTGCCAGCAGCCCGGGACTAGCGGGAGAGGGGGGCTCCTACAATGAGCAGTTCTTC	CASSPGLAGEGGSYNEQFF
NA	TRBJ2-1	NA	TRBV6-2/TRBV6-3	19	TGTGCCAGCAGTTACTCGGAGATCGGGGGCCGGCGAGCTTACAATGAGCAGTTCTTC	CASSYSEIGGRRAYNEQFF
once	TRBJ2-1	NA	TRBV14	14	TGTGCCAGCAGCCCACACACCCTCTACAATGAGCAGTTCTTC	CASSPHTLYNEQFF
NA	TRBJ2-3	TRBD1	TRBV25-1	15	TGTGCCAGCAGTGAATTCGGGACAGTCACAGATACGCAGTATTTT	CASSEFGTVTDTQYF
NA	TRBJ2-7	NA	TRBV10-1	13	TGCGCCAGCGGTTCGACAAATCCCTACGAGCAGTACTTC	CASGSTNPYEQYF
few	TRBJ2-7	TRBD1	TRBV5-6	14	TGTGCCAGCAGCTTCGGACAGGGGGTCCACGAGCAGTACTTC	CASSFGQGVHEQYF
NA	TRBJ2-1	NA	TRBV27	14	TGTGCCAGCAGTTGGGGAGGCGATTGGGATGAGCAGTTCTTC	CASSWGGDWDEQFF
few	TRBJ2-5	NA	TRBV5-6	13	TGTGCCAGCAGCGCAGGGGTGAGAGAGACCCAGTACTTC	CASSAGVRETQYF
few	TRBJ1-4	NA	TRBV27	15	TGTGCCAGCAGTTTCCTGACAGGCAGCAATGAAAAACTGTTTTTT	CASSFLTGSNEKLFF
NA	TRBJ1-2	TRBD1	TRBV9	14	TGTGCCAGCAACACCGGGACAGGGGAAGATGGCTACACCTTC	CASNTGTGEDGYTF
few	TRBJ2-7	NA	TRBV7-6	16	TGTGCCAGCAGCTTAGGGGGGGGGCTAGTCTCCTACGAGCAGTACTTC	CASSLGGGLVSYEQYF
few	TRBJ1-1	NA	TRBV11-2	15	TGTGCCAGCAGCTTAGAAGGGGGGATGAACACTGAAGCTTTCTTT	CASSLEGGMNTEAFF
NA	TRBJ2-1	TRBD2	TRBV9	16	TGTGCCAGCAGCGTGTCCGGGACTAGCTCCTACAATGAGCAGTTCTTC	CASSVSGTSSYNEQFF
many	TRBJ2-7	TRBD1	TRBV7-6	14	TGTGCCAGCAGCTTGGGACAGGGTTACGACGAGCAGTACTTC	CASSLGQGYDEQYF
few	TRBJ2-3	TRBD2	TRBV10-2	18	TGCGCCAGCAGTGAGTGGGGACTAGCGGGGGCCCCAGGGGATACGCAGTATTTT	CASSEWGLAGAPGDTQYF
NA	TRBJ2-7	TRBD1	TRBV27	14	TGTGCCAGCAGTTTCACAGGGGTCGCGGACGAGCAGTACTTC	CASSFTGVADEQYF
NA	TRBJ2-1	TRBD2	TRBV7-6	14	TGTGCCACCCTTCAGCTAGCGGGGGGCAATGAGCAGTTCTTC	CATLQLAGGNEQFF
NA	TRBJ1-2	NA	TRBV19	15	TGTGCCAGTAGTATCCCCACAGGAGTTAACTATGGCTACACCTTC	CASSIPTGVNYGYTF
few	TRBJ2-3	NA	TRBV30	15	TGTGCCTGGAGTGTGGGTAGCGGAGAGGTAGATACGCAGTATTTT	CAWSVGSGEVDTQYF
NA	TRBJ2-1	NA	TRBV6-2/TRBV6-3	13	TGTGCCAGCAGTTACCCCGGGGACAATGAGCAGTTCTTC	CASSYPGDNEQFF
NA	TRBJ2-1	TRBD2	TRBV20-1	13	TGCAGTGCCGGACTAGCTGGGTTCGAGGGGCAGTTCTTC	CSAGLAGFEGQFF
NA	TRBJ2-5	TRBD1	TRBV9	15	TGTGCCAGCAGCCCACACAGGGGGCCGACCGAGACCCAGTACTTC	CASSPHRGPTETQYF
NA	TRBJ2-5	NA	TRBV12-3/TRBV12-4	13	TGTGCCAGCAGTAATTCACCAGCAGAGACCCAGTACTTC	CASSNSPAETQYF
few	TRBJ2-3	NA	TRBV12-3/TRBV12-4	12	TGTGCCAGCACCCCAAGAATCGATACGCAGTATTTT	CASTPRIDTQYF
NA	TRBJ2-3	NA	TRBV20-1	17	TGCAGTGCTAGAGCAGGGGAGGGAGGGCCCCGCACAGATACGCAGTATTTT	CSARAGEGGPRTDTQYF
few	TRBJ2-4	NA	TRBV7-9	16	TGTGCCAGCAGCCCCGTGGTTGGTATAGCCCCGGACATTCAGTACTTC	CASSPVVGIAPDIQYF
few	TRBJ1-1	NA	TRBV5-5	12	TGTGCCAGCAGCTGGGGGACCAGTGAAGCTTTCTTT	CASSWGTSEAFF
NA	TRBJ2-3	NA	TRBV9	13	TGTGCCAGCAGCCCTGTGATTAAGGGTACGCAGTATTTT	CASSPVIKGTQYF
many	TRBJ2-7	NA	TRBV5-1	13	TGCGCCAGCAGCTTCCAGGGGTCCTACGAGCAGTACTTC	CASSFQGSYEQYF